This TCR beta chain was documented in a study of cytomegalovirus exposure and HLA in healthy donors (dated by TCRdb to the late 2010s). With regard to the full study: According to an earlier analysis of around 600 of the donors, about 170 million T cells yielded roughly 100 million unique TCR beta sequences and approximately 300 Gb of sequence data. The T cell repertoires of under 750 subjects were profiled by immunosequencing and related to cytomegalovirus serostatus. Alongside the repertoire data, information on donor age, sex, ethnicity and CMV serostatus was compiled. Class I and class II HLA loci were covered by the typing at four-digit resolution. Of the approximately 400 genotyped donors, less than 85% were placed in the genetic ancestry cluster associated with self-reported Caucasian donors. The later analysis used no new phenotypic data to find candidate immune exposures, relying instead on TCR beta sequences and their occurrence across donors. In a later genetic analysis, genome-wide SNP genotypes for about 65% of the roughly 670 donors were used, and that subset was treated as a discovery cohort. The study aimed to test whether signatures of past pathogen exposure could be identified by cataloging public T cell receptors. Besides the first cohort of hundreds of subjects, a separate validation cohort made up of 95 to 150 different subjects was used. In a later analysis, previously published TCR beta repertoires from some 640 donors were re-analyzed and high-resolution HLA genotyping was added so that TCR occurrence patterns could be studied. To decide whether each TCR beta V gene segment behaved as functional or pseudogenic, an earlier analysis of approximately 590 of the donors relied on high-throughput TCR beta sequencing. Typing coverage differed by locus: A, B, C, DRB1 and DQB1 were typed in roughly 629-630 donors, DQA1 in 522, DPA1 in some 610, and DPB1 in about 450. Roughly 300 gigabases of sequencing data and tens of millions of unique TCR sequences were included in an early release covering several hundred HLA-typed donors. Every repertoire in the discovery cohort had been generated on one and the same sequencing platform. To predict cytomegalovirus infection status, the study combined high-throughput TCR immunosequencing, statistical association of individual TCRs with disease status, and machine learning. Among some 410 genotyped donors of the cohort, an average of approximately 220,000 unique TCR beta nucleotide sequences was sequenced per donor, of which about 19% were non-productive. Roughly 5 DR-DQ haplotypes were handled as single units for association and clustering, since linkage in the cohort was strong.

The cohort comprised several hundred healthy bone marrow donors. At the time of sampling, every cohort member was nominally healthy, though immune exposures that went unrecorded were likely present. The donor was CMV seronegative and was included in the group of 352 seronegative cohort members. A peripheral blood sample was provided by each donor, and peripheral blood mononuclear cells were used for TCR beta sequencing. Genomic DNA was extracted from the blood cell samples with the Qiagen DNeasy Blood Extraction Kit. Summary of the overall study and its limitations: The cohort was sequenced for TCR beta chains only, and without alpha or paired-chain data the features that could be detected were limited. Because HLA typing was unavailable for some donors at each locus, only the typed subset was used in association tests. In a later analysis, HLA-associated TCR beta chains showed more clonal expansion and lower generation probabilities than non-associated chains that were equally common. It was suggested by the authors that the approach could potentially be generalized to other disease states and immunological phenotypes. Several of the top co-occurrence clusters appeared to be linked to parvovirus B19, influenza, CMV and Epstein-Barr virus, according to a later analysis. The classifier was reported to diagnose cytomegalovirus status with high specificity and sensitivity in both the original and validation cohorts. A further reported finding was that TCR beta sequences accurately predicted the HLA-A and HLA-B alleles for most subjects in the first cohort. In a later genetic analysis, fewer N-insertions in productive TCRs were reported among donors in an Asian-associated ancestry cluster than the 666-donor mean. A later analysis found that TCR association rates varied across HLA loci, with DRB1 alleles showing the most associated TCRs and HLA-C alleles the fewest. The sequencing pipeline was judged likely to have produced a cluster of highly shared sequence variants as a technical artifact. Linkage disequilibrium might explain the correlated functional status among segregating V segments, but an unknown experimental factor could not be ruled out. In an earlier analysis of about 600 of the donors, most TCR beta V segments appeared in productive rearrangements about 87% or about 30% of the time, broadly matching IMGT annotations. Across donors, most TCR sequences were observed very rarely, whereas some public TCRs were present in many individuals. Because counts were too low, about 17 rarely observed V segments, including chromosome 9 orphons, were excluded from the earlier analysis of under 650 of the donors. Immune exposure information for the cohort was limited to CMV serostatus. Roughly uniform sequencing depth across donors was assumed in presence/absence analyses, although this assumption may not hold. A later analysis found that most CMV-associated TCR beta chains appeared HLA-restricted, with HLA associations seemingly driven largely by CMV exposure. Assigning TCR associations to individual alleles was difficult when HLA alleles, especially DR and DQ, strongly co-occurred. Specific HLA alleles were associated with 15,000 to 20,000 TCR beta sequences at a false discovery rate of 0.05 in a later analysis. The study gave a list of about 150 TCR beta chains associated with cytomegalovirus. In a later genetic analysis, a missense DCLRE1C variant was associated with V-gene and J-gene trimming of TCR beta chains, and the association was replicated in an independent cohort. In vitro tests confirmed that a few of the cytomegalovirus-associated TCR beta chains recognize cytomegalovirus antigens.

Of note for this clone: Its antigen specificity is not known. No base quality information exists; no much larger clone differs at one position.

Receptor libraries were prepared by the immunoSEQ multiplex PCR assay. For the multiplex PCR, a mixture combining 60 forward primers for TCR Vbeta segments and 13 reverse primers for TCR Jbeta segments was used. Amplification of the CDR3 region of rearranged TCR beta genes was performed with a multiplex PCR assay on genomic DNA. The Illumina HiSeq System was used to sequence the amplified TCR beta libraries as 87-base-pair reads. The paper's processing steps were these. A later analysis counted about 80 million unique TCR beta chains across the 666 repertoires, and around 12 million of these chains were shared by at least two donors. Raw reads were error-corrected and collapsed into unique sequences with a nearest-neighbor algorithm that merged closely related sequences to remove PCR and sequencing errors. V, D and J gene segments were assigned by aligning CDR3 sequences to IMGT reference sequences. Each retained sequence needed at least a six-nucleotide match to both a V gene segment and a J gene segment. Rearrangements were classified as productive when the CDR3 lacked stop codons and remained in frame with V and J, and all other rearrangements were classified as non-productive. CDR3 was defined by IMGT convention, running from the second conserved V-encoded cysteine to the conserved J-encoded phenylalanine. Sequences without an unambiguous match to a single V gene segment were excluded from the earlier analysis of about 600 of the donors. An earlier analysis of roughly 590 of the donors called V segments functional above 56.7% productive rearrangements and segregating when the between-donor standard deviation exceeded 5%. A statistical classification framework was developed to diagnose cytomegalovirus status using the catalog of TCR beta chain sequences. V and J gene assignment, in a later analysis, came from comparing TCR nucleotide sequences with IMGT/GENE-DB human TR gene sequences. The TCRdist pipeline was used in a later analysis to assign CDR3 sequences and most-parsimonious VDJ recombination scenarios. In a later analysis, each TCR beta chain was defined by its CDR3 amino acid sequence together with its V-gene family, and reads without a unique V-gene family were excluded. A later analysis removed 592 highly shared, low-generation-probability nucleotide sequences to deal with suspected cross-contamination and a sequencing artifact. A later analysis calculated a clonal expansion index for each public chain from normalized within-repertoire ranks of inferred template counts. In a later analysis, generation probabilities were computed with a VDJ recombination model fitted to out-of-frame rearrangements, and the resulting probabilities were checked against IGoR. In a later analysis, hypergeometric tests were used to score TCR-TCR, TCR-HLA and TCR-CMV co-occurrence, with a repertoire-size bias correction applied to TCR pairs. In a later analysis, false discovery rates were estimated by permuting HLA or CMV assignments 20 times. In a later analysis, co-occurring TCRs were grouped using DBSCAN, and TCRdist sequence similarity was added for clustering within HLA-allele-positive subsets. Repertoires with fewer than 30,000 or more than 120,000 public chains were left out of co-occurrence clustering, as were five repertoires with anomalous nucleotide sharing. Entries here come from immuneACCESS through TCRdb and include only in-frame sequences with V and J called. Some clones fail to appear in such tables; in the studies checked, an unresolved V gene covers under half of the shortfall, and the cause of the remainder is unknown. V and J calls and clone size are those listed in that table; D and trimming were worked out from the DNA. This sample has approximately 190,000 clones in its table, and 80% to 85% of those were observed once. In total, the top ten clones hold 1.7% of the sample.

Material: PBMCs. This receptor was identified in a woman between 18 and 30 years old in good health and CMV-seronegative.

The CDR3 has the sequence CSVVKGANYGYTF. The sequenced DNA is TGCAGCGTTGTAAAAGGAGCTAACTATGGCTACACCTTC. Here the chain combines TRBV29-1 and TRBJ1-2; the D gene is not confidently resolved. The CDR3 starts with the cysteine, ends with the phenylalanine, and has 13 residues. Just CDR3 DNA is preserved here, 39 bases in frame from base 1. V and J lose 4 bases and 0 bases, and a span of 9 bases separates them. As encoded in the germline V gene, CDR1 is SQVTM while CDR2 is ANQGSEA.